What follows are 10 T cell receptor beta chains derived from one specimen sequenced in a study of beta chain features in type 1 diabetes. Which antigens these TCRs recognize remains unknown. General study results and limits: Within each of all four CD4+ subsets, Type 1 diabetes patients had TCRB CDR3s that were moderately but significantly shorter.

Reverse transcription of all isolated RNA meant that expressed TCRB transcripts were sequenced. Using immunoSEQ multiplex PCR, the repertoire was profiled, and TCRdb retains in-frame clones only, with some absent. The table has roughly 350,000 clones, around 10% seen once; the top ten hold approximately 0.55%. The sequencing input was central memory CD4+ T cells from blood. The receptors here all came from a man aged 25-45 years with type 1 diabetes.

This clone has at least ten counts. The genes are TRBV4-1 and TRBJ2-4; TRBD1 is a possible D gene (5 bases). The CDR3 has 16 amino acids. Germline lookup yields CDR1 MGHRA and CDR2 YSYEKL. With 2 bases removed from V and 5 bases from J, the gap between germline ends came to 16 bases. Here the CDR3 DNA reads TGCGCCAGCAGCCAAAAGGACATAGATTACGAAAACATTCAGTACTTC. This translates into CASSQKDIDYENIQYF.

The J gene is TRBJ2-7, the V gene TRBV30; 7 bases fit TRBD2. CDR1 and CDR2 from the germline V gene are GTSNPN and SVGIG (reference sequence). With V trimmed by 4 bases and J by 3 bases, 6 bases remained unmatched. The CDR3 has 13 residues. The CDR3 nucleotides are TGTGCCTGGAATAGCGGGCTAGACTACGAGCAGTACTTC. Residues: CAWNSGLDYEQYF.

Only a few counts were recorded for this clone. The J gene is TRBJ2-3, the V gene TRBV18, with D uncertain. Germline CDR1 reads KGHSH; CDR2 reads LQKENI. V was cut by 2 bases and J by 3 bases, with 9 bases left in between. There are 14 residues in the CDR3. CDR3 sequence reads: CASSPSTNTDTQYF. CDR3 sequence (DNA): TGTGCCAGCTCACCATCGACCAATACAGATACGCAGTATTTT.

This clone was seen more than once but under ten times. J is TRBJ1-2 and V is TRBV28, with 10 bases lining up with TRBD1. Looked up from germline, CDR1 is MDHEN and CDR2 is SYDVKM. The CDR3 contains 20 residues. Trimming took 5 bases from V and 2 from J; bases not matched to a gene: 20. CDR3 in DNA: TGTGCCAGCAGTGCATATGGGCTTGGGACAGGGGCGCTTCCGAACTATGGCTACACCTTC. It codes for CASSAYGLGTGALPNYGYTF.

This rearrangement joins TRBV19 to TRBJ2-7; 9 nucleotides match TRBD2. V lost 6 bases to trimming and J lost 7 bases; unmatched junction nucleotides: 10. CDR1 is LNHDA, CDR2 SQIVND, per germline (reference sequence). The CDR3 sequence is 14 residues long. The CDR3 DNA reads TGTGCCAGTAGCCGAGCGGGAGGCCTGCGGGAGCAGTACTTC. This gives the protein CASSRAGGLREQYF.

By its share, this clone is medium-sized. The chain is built from TRBV7-2 and TRBJ1-4; D not resolved. From germline, CDR1 is SGHTA and CDR2 FQGNSA. Trimming shortened V by 2 bases and J by 5 bases, and 6 bases separated the two germline ends. The CDR3 runs to 13 residues. The CDR3 spells CASSLYKNEKLFF. The CDR3 nucleotides read TGTGCCAGCAGCTTATACAAGAATGAAAAACTGTTTTTT. The full variable domain, rest sourced from reference TRBV7-2 and TRBJ1-4, is GAGVSQSPSNKVTEKGKDVELRCDPISGHTALYWYRQSLGQGLEFLIYFQGNSAPDKSGLPSDRFSAERTGGSVSTLTIQRTQQEDSAVYLCASSLYKNEKLFFGSGTQLSVL.

This clone has only a few counts. The chain has TRBV11-2 and TRBJ2-5, with a tentative D call TRBD2 (6 bases). Germline V gene lookup returns CDR1 SGHAT and CDR2 FQNNGV. This CDR3 is built from 15 residues. Trimming removed 3 bases at V and 5 bases at J, with 16 bases between. DNA for the CDR3: TGTGCCAGCAGCTTTTGGGGTCTCGGGACTGAGACCCAGTACTTC. This codes for CASSFWGLGTETQYF.

The rearrangement links TRBV29-1 to TRBJ1-5; the match to TRBD1 covers 9 bases. J was trimmed by 7 bases and V by 4 bases; bases with no gene match: 5. Germline values: CDR1 SQVTM, CDR2 ANQGSEA. There are 13 residues in the CDR3. The DNA for the CDR3 is TGCAGCGTTGCCCCGACAGGGGGACAGCCCCAGCATTTT. Its protein is CSVAPTGGQPQHF. The full variable domain, with the rest looked up from reference TRBV29-1 and TRBJ1-5, is SAVISQKPSRDICQRGTSLTIQCQVDSQVTMMFWYRQQPGQSLTLIATANQGSEATYESGFVIDKFPISRPNLTFSTLTVSNMSPEDSSIYLCSVAPTGGQPQHFGDGTRLSIL.

The chain combines TRBV11-3 with TRBJ2-1; 8 bases align to TRBD1. J was trimmed by 5 bases and V by 5 bases; bases with no gene match: 8. CDR1 is SGHNT, CDR2 YENEEA, per germline. The CDR3 extends over 15 amino acids. Here the CDR3 reads CASSRSGTGHNEQFF. In DNA form, the CDR3 reads TGTGCCAGCAGCCGCTCCGGGACAGGCCACAATGAGCAGTTCTTC. Full variable domain (missing parts from reference TRBV11-3 and TRBJ2-1): EAGVVQSPRYKIIEKKQPVAFWCNPISGHNTLYWYLQNLGQGPELLIRYENEEAVDDSQLPKDRFSAERLKGVDSTLKIQPAELGDSAVYLCASSRSGTGHNEQFFGPGTRLTVL.

This clone has ten or more counts. This sequence joins TRBV19 and TRBJ1-5; D uncertain. The CDR3 has 13 residues. Per the germline V gene, CDR1 is LNHDA and CDR2 is SQIVND (reference sequence). Between the trimmed V and J ends, which lost 4 bases and 4 bases, there was a span of 8 bases. CDR3 nucleotides: TGTGCCAGTAGTACGGTGGTGAATCAGCCCCAGCATTTT. Translation gives CASSTVVNQPQHF.